A single sample is the source of the 9 T cell receptor beta chains below, sequenced in a study of T cell changes during pregnancy in multiple sclerosis. Sequencing used immunoSEQ multiplex PCR; TCRdb keeps in-frame clones, though not all of them. The sample yields fewer than 90,000 clones, 80% to 95% seen once. The sequences come from peripheral blood, collected in the third trimester of pregnancy. These receptors were collected from a female donor in good health, enrolled as a control in a pregnancy study.

The chain is built from TRBV11-2 and TRBJ2-2, with 11 positions matching TRBD2. The CDR3 consists of 16 residues. Trimming took 3 bases from V and 0 from J; bases not matched to a gene: 0. CDR1 is SGHAT, CDR2 FQNNGV, per germline. CDR3 sequence: CASSFSGRANTGELFF. The DNA for the CDR3 is TGTGCCAGCAGCTTTAGCGGGAGGGCGAACACCGGGGAGCTGTTTTTT.

V gene TRBV28 combines with J gene TRBJ1-1, with 8 nucleotides matching TRBD1. This CDR3 contains 16 residues. The V segment lost 5 bases and the J segment 0 bases; nucleotides outside the gene matches: 8. CDR1 is MDHEN and CDR2 is SYDVKM in the germline V gene. The CDR3 coding sequence is TGTGCCAGCAGTCGGCCACTGGACAGGGTGAACACTGAAGCTTTCTTT. Translated: CASSRPLDRVNTEAFF.

The V gene is TRBV5-4, the J gene TRBJ1-2; tentative D call: TRBD1 (6 bases). Germline V gene sequence: CDR1 SGHNT, CDR2 YYREEE (reference sequence). V gave up 5 bases and J gave up 4 bases, with 15 bases separating them. The CDR3 consists of 14 residues. CDR3 bases: TGTGCCAGCAGTCTGGACAGACTACCCTATGGCTACACCTTC. Residues: CASSLDRLPYGYTF. Full variable domain (remainder filled in from reference TRBV5-4 and TRBJ1-2): ETGVTQSPTHLIKTRGQQVTLRCSSQSGHNTVSWYQQALGQGPQFIFQYYREEENGRGNFPPRFSGLQFPNYSSELNVNALELDDSALYLCASSLDRLPYGYTFGSGTRLTVV.

V gene TRBV5-1 combines with J gene TRBJ1-4, with D possibly matching TRBD1 (5 bases). The germline V and J ends were trimmed by 1 base and 8 bases, with 9 bases remaining between them. The CDR3 consists of 13 residues. From germline, CDR1 is SGHRS and CDR2 YFSETQ. CDR3 amino acids: CASSLSGSEKLFF. In DNA form, the CDR3 reads TGCGCCAGCAGCTTGTCAGGGTCAGAAAAACTGTTTTTT.

The V and J genes are TRBV2 and TRBJ2-1; 15 bases map to TRBD2. Losses at the gene ends were 4 bases for V and 9 bases for J; bases not matched to a gene: 4. CDR1 SNHLY and CDR2 FYNNEI come from the germline V gene. The CDR3 extends over 15 amino acids. The CDR3 coding sequence is TGTGCCAGCAGTGGGACTAGCGGGAGGGGTGGTGAGCAGTTCTTC. As protein: CASSGTSGRGGEQFF.

V and J are TRBV7-9 and TRBJ2-3, with D unclear. Trimming cost V 2 bases and J 4 bases, with 4 bases left between them. CDR1 and CDR2 from the germline V gene are SEHNR and FQNEAQ (reference sequence). The CDR3 is made up of 12 amino acids. CDR3 loop: CASSLRADTQYF. The CDR3 nucleotides are TGTGCCAGCAGCTTAAGAGCAGATACGCAGTATTTT.

This clone has only one observation. The chain recombines TRBV5-1 with TRBJ2-1, with 7 bases identical to TRBD2. V gave up 4 bases and J gave up 2 bases; unmatched junction bases: 3. The CDR3 runs 14 residues. In germline, CDR1 is SGHRS, CDR2 YFSETQ. The CDR3: CASSQGGTYNEQFF. In DNA, the CDR3 is TGCGCCAGCAGCCAGGGAGGGACCTACAATGAGCAGTTCTTC. Full variable domain (rest looked up from reference TRBV5-1 and TRBJ2-1): KAGVTQTPRYLIKTRGQQVTLSCSPISGHRSVSWYQQTPGQGLQFLFEYFSETQRNKGNFPGRFSGRQFSNSRSEMNVSTLELGDSALYLCASSQGGTYNEQFFGPGTRLTVL.

This sequence joins TRBV9 and TRBJ2-2; TRBD1 is a possible D gene (6 bases). CDR3 length: 16 residues. Germline CDR1 reads SGDLS; CDR2 reads YYNGEE. The V end was cut by 0 bases, the J end by 3 bases, with 12 bases between. The CDR3 DNA reads as TGTGCCAGCAGCGTAGGCTCCAGGGGATACACCGGGGAGCTGTTTTTT. Translated, it gives CASSVGSRGYTGELFF.

The chain is built from TRBV28 and TRBJ1-5, with a possible D match to TRBD1 (6 bases). V shed 3 bases and J shed 7 bases, with 22 bases lying between them. CDR3 length: 17 residues. CDR1 is MDHEN and CDR2 is SYDVKM in the germline V gene. The CDR3 DNA reads TGTGCCAGCAGTTTTATGGGGGGGGGCCTCTTCGGGCAGCCCCAGCATTTT. Translating it yields CASSFMGGGLFGQPQHF.